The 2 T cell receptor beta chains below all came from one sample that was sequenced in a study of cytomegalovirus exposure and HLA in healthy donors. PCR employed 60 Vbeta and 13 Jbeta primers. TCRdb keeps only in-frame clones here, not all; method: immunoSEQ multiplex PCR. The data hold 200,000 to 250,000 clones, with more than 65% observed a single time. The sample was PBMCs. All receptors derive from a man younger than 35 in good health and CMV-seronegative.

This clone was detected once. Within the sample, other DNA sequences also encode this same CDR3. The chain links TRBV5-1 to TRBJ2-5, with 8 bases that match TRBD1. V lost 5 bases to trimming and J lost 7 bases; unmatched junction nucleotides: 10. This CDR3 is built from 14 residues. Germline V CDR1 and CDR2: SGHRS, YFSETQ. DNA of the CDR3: TGCGCCAGCAGTATGGGACAGGATACAGGGACCCAGTACTTC. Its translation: CASSMGQDTGTQYF.

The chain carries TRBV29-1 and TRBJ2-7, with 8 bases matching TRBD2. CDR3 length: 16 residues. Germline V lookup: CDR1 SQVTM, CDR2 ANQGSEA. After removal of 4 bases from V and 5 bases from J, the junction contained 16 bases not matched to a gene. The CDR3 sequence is CSVAQNRGGSRNEQYF. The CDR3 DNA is TGCAGCGTTGCACAGAACCGGGGGGGTAGCAGGAACGAGCAGTACTTC.